These 27 T cell receptor beta chains share one sample of origin, sequenced in a study of shared T cell receptors in the human thymus. The repertoire was sequenced with immunoSEQ multiplex PCR; TCRdb's copy has only in-frame clones and lacks some. The sample yields 600,000 or so clones, approximately 87% seen once. These data also featured in a second study, about human thymus T cells.

Sequencing was performed on thymocytes. Receptor source: a boy under two years old with a congenital heart defect.

This chain connects TRBV18 to TRBJ2-3, with D possibly TRBD2 on 5 matching bases. CDR3 length equals 13 residues. CDR1 is KGHSH, CDR2 LQKENI, per germline. V was pared by 5 bases and J by 4 bases, with 10 bases between. The CDR3 DNA reads as TGTGCCAGCTCAAGGGAGAGGGCAGATACGCAGTATTTT. Its protein is CASSRERADTQYF.

This chain joins TRBV4-3 and TRBJ1-5; TRBD1 agrees at 7 bases. With V trimmed by 1 base and J by 6 bases, 6 bases remained unmatched. CDR1 LGHNA and CDR2 YSLEER come from the germline V gene. CDR3 length: 15 amino acids. Here the CDR3 reads CASSQATGFGQPQHF. In DNA form, the CDR3 reads TGCGCCAGCAGCCAAGCGACAGGGTTCGGTCAGCCCCAGCATTTT.

V gene TRBV19 combines with J gene TRBJ2-3, with 8 nucleotides matching TRBD1. The CDR3 runs 16 residues. Germline CDR1 is LNHDA and CDR2 is SQIVND (reference sequence). Losses at the gene ends were 7 bases for V and 5 bases for J; bases not matched to a gene: 14. This chain's CDR3 is CASNIGSRGRGDTQYF. CDR3 coding DNA: TGTGCCAGTAACATAGGTTCCAGGGGGCGCGGAGATACGCAGTATTTT.

The J gene is TRBJ2-7, the V gene TRBV5-5; no firm D call. The germline V and J ends were trimmed by 4 bases and 4 bases, with 18 bases remaining between them. CDR1 and CDR2 from the germline V gene are SGHKS and YYEKEE (reference sequence). CDR3 length: 15 amino acids. CDR3 protein: CASSPPSQVEYEQYF. In nucleotides, the CDR3 is TGTGCCAGCAGCCCCCCGTCGCAGGTAGAATACGAGCAGTACTTC.

The genes are TRBV6-5 and TRBJ1-1; the D gene is possibly TRBD1 (6 bases). Trimming took 5 bases from V and 1 from J, leaving 11 bases between them. This CDR3 has 14 amino acids. CDR1 is MNHEY, CDR2 SVGAGI, per germline. This chain's CDR3 is CASSGVRGNTEAFF. The CDR3 nucleotides read TGTGCCAGCAGTGGGGTCAGGGGGAACACTGAAGCTTTCTTT.

The chain recombines TRBV28 with TRBJ2-1, with TRBD1 identical over 7 bases. J lost 6 bases, V lost 5 bases, and 1 base had no gene match. The CDR3 spans 12 residues. The germline V gene encodes CDR1 MDHEN and CDR2 SYDVKM. CDR3 sequence (DNA): TGTGCCAGCAGTCAGGGGGTCAATGAGCAGTTCTTC. It encodes CASSQGVNEQFF.

This chain uses TRBV30 with TRBJ1-1; D may be TRBD1 (6 bases). Germline V gene data show CDR1 as GTSNPN and CDR2 as SVGIG (reference sequence). There are 14 residues in the CDR3. Trimming left V 2 bases short and J 4 bases short, with 14 bases between. This CDR3 reads CAWSRQDPGTEAFF. Written as DNA, the CDR3 is TGTGCCTGGAGTCGACAGGATCCCGGCACTGAAGCTTTCTTT.

The chain combines TRBV6-4 with TRBJ2-2, with unresolved D. Germline V gene lookup returns CDR1 MRHNA and CDR2 SNTAGT. This CDR3 is 13 amino acids long. V lost 2 bases and J lost 3, with 4 bases in between. CDR3 amino acids: CASSDRDTGELFF. For the CDR3, the DNA is TGTGCCAGCAGTGACCGCGACACCGGGGAGCTGTTTTTT.

The V gene is TRBV28, the J gene TRBJ1-1; D ambiguous. With 5 bases removed from V and 4 bases from J, the gap between germline ends came to 8 bases. Germline loops: CDR1 MDHEN, CDR2 SYDVKM. This CDR3 is built from 12 residues. The CDR3 DNA sequence: TGTGCCAGCAGTCCCTTTATCACTGAAGCTTTCTTT. Its protein product is CASSPFITEAFF.

The chain is built from TRBV27 and TRBJ1-5; 7 nucleotides align to TRBD1. V gave up 5 bases and J gave up 2 bases; unmatched junction bases: 15. The CDR3 has 18 residues. Looked up from germline, CDR1 is MNHEY and CDR2 is SMNVEV (reference sequence). The CDR3 region is CASSLYPTGIGGNQPQHF. The CDR3 DNA reads TGTGCCAGCAGTCTCTACCCGACAGGGATTGGAGGCAATCAGCCCCAGCATTTT.

The chain couples TRBV5-8 to TRBJ2-3; TRBD2 aligns across 11 bases. The CDR3 length is 17 residues. With V trimmed by 7 bases and J by 0 bases, 10 bases remained unmatched. Per the germline V gene, CDR1 is SGHTS and CDR2 is YDEGEE. The CDR3 reads CASRIAGGPLSTDTQYF. The CDR3 DNA reads TGTGCCAGCCGGATAGCGGGGGGGCCGTTGAGCACAGATACGCAGTATTTT.

The V and J genes are TRBV20-1 and TRBJ1-1; D is unclear. V was shortened by 5 bases and J by 6 bases, with 10 bases between the two germline ends. Germline-derived CDR1 and CDR2 are DFQATT and SNEGSKA (reference sequence). The CDR3 has 11 residues. The CDR3 reads CSASLVAEAFF. CDR3 in DNA: TGCAGTGCTTCCCTCGTCGCTGAAGCTTTCTTT.

The chain employs TRBV18 and TRBJ2-7; no clear D. V was trimmed by 8 bases and J by 0 bases, leaving 14 bases between them. Germline V gives CDR1 KGHSH, CDR2 LQKENI. The CDR3 has 14 amino acids. The CDR3 loop is CASAHSCSSYEQYF. CDR3 nucleotides: TGTGCCAGCGCCCACTCATGTAGCTCCTACGAGCAGTACTTC.

The rearrangement joins TRBV27 to TRBJ2-1, with D possibly matching TRBD2 (5 bases). The germline CDR1 and CDR2 sequences are MNHEY and SMNVEV (reference sequence). V shed 7 bases and J shed 5 bases, with 21 bases lying between them. The CDR3 has 16 amino acids. CDR3: CASTHSGVKRNNEQFF. The CDR3 DNA follows: TGTGCCAGCACCCATTCCGGGGTAAAACGGAACAATGAGCAGTTCTTC.

In regard to this clone: An end of the junction differs from the germline gene, which may be a read error. Additional DNA sequences in this sample encode the identical CDR3. CDR3: CAGRTGAPNSPLHF. The CDR3 DNA sequence: TGTGCCGGACGTACAGGGGCCCCGAATTCCCCCCTCCACTTT. The genes are TRBV2 and TRBJ1-6; 7 positions agree with TRBD1. The CDR3 spans 14 residues. Germline lookup yields CDR1 SNHLY and CDR2 FYNNEI.

This chain joins TRBV28 and TRBJ2-7; 7 nucleotides agree with TRBD1. V lost 5 bases, J lost 2 bases, and 12 bases stayed unmatched. The CDR3 runs to 16 residues. Germline-derived CDR1 and CDR2 are MDHEN and SYDVKM. Here the CDR3 reads CASSAPGQASPYEQYF. The CDR3 DNA follows: TGTGCCAGCAGTGCTCCCGGACAGGCCTCACCCTACGAGCAGTACTTC.

The gene calls are TRBV11-2 and TRBJ2-2, with 8 bases that match TRBD2. From germline, CDR1 is SGHAT and CDR2 FQNNGV. This CDR3 contains 15 residues. V lost 6 bases to trimming and J lost 8 bases; unmatched junction nucleotides: 11. CDR3 in amino acids: CASSPWGLGAGELFF. The CDR3 bases are TGTGCCAGCAGTCCGTGGGGACTAGGGGCGGGGGAGCTGTTTTTT.

The V gene is TRBV28, the J gene TRBJ1-5; tentative D call: TRBD1 (5 bases). Between the trimmed V and J ends, which lost 5 bases and 2 bases, there was a span of 25 bases. CDR3 size: 19 residues. Per germline, CDR1 MDHEN and CDR2 SYDVKM. The CDR3 DNA reads as TGTGCCAGCAGTCCTCGGACCCGGAGGGGAATATTTGGCAATCAGCCCCAGCATTTT. It is translated as CASSPRTRRGIFGNQPQHF.

The chain joins TRBV28 to TRBJ1-5; D unresolved. The CDR3 contains 19 residues. The germline V and J ends were trimmed by 6 bases and 0 bases, with 24 bases remaining between them. From germline, CDR1 is MDHEN and CDR2 SYDVKM. Here the CDR3 DNA reads TGTGCCAGCAGGCCTGTCTCATCACAGCTATCGTATAGCAATCAGCCCCAGCATTTT. This sequence encodes CASRPVSSQLSYSNQPQHF.

The V call is TRBV19, the J call TRBJ2-7; D may be TRBD2 (5 bases). The CDR3 runs 17 residues. Trimming took off 6 bases at V and 2 bases at J, with 23 bases between the two ends. Germline lookup yields CDR1 LNHDA and CDR2 SQIVND (reference sequence). CDR3 region: CASSDPSAPSKAYEQYF. CDR3 nucleotides: TGTGCCAGTAGCGACCCGAGCGCGCCTAGCAAAGCCTACGAGCAGTACTTC.

The rearrangement uses TRBV28 and TRBJ2-1; 9 bases map to TRBD1. Germline V gives CDR1 MDHEN, CDR2 SYDVKM. The CDR3 is made up of 15 amino acids. The trim removed 5 bases at V and 8 bases at J, leaving 10 bases unmatched. In DNA form, the CDR3 reads TGTGCCAGCAGTCGCTCGGGACAGGGCGTCCATGAGCAGTTCTTC. Protein sequence: CASSRSGQGVHEQFF.

The chain links TRBV27 to TRBJ2-7, with D possibly matching TRBD1 (5 bases). V lost 6 bases to trimming and J lost 3 bases, with 15 bases between them. CDR3 length: 14 residues. The germline CDR1 and CDR2 sequences are MNHEY and SMNVEV (reference sequence). The DNA of the CDR3 is TGTGCCAGCAGCCCCAGGGCCTACTACTACGAGCAGTACTTC. The encoded protein is CASSPRAYYYEQYF.

V usage is TRBV29-1 and J usage is TRBJ2-5; TRBD1 matches at 7 bases. Germline trimming cut 4 bases from V and 5 bases from J; bases unmatched to any gene: 19. The CDR3 loop spans 17 amino acids. Germline V gene sequence: CDR1 SQVTM, CDR2 ANQGSEA. This CDR3 is CSVGFAETGRPGETQYF. The CDR3, as DNA: TGCAGCGTTGGATTCGCCGAGACAGGGAGACCCGGGGAGACCCAGTACTTC.

The rearrangement joins TRBV4-1 to TRBJ2-4; TRBD2 might be the D (5 bases). The CDR3 consists of 15 residues. The germline CDR1 and CDR2 sequences are MGHRA and YSYEKL. Trimming took 4 bases from V and 0 from J, leaving 10 bases between them. Here the CDR3 DNA reads TGCGCCAGCAGCCGACTACGGGGAGCCAAAAACATTCAGTACTTC. It encodes CASSRLRGAKNIQYF.

The gene calls are TRBV7-9 and TRBJ1-1; TRBD1 aligns across 7 bases. The V gene end was trimmed by 5 bases and the J gene end by 2 bases; junction bases not matched to a gene: 8. The CDR3 covers 15 residues. Germline lookup yields CDR1 SEHNR and CDR2 FQNEAQ (reference sequence). For the CDR3, the DNA is TGTGCCAGCAGCCCCCGAGGGGGCTTAAACACTGAAGCTTTCTTT. Amino acids: CASSPRGGLNTEAFF.

This clone was observed once. The chain combines TRBV10-3 with TRBJ2-1, with 13 bases lining up with TRBD2. The CDR3 contains 15 residues. Germline CDR1 is ENHRY and CDR2 is SYGVKD. The V gene end was trimmed by 4 bases and the J gene end by 9 bases; junction bases not matched to a gene: 6. CDR3 sequence: CAISGTSGSFVEQFF. The CDR3 DNA follows: TGTGCCATCAGTGGGACTAGCGGGAGTTTCGTTGAGCAGTTCTTC.

The V call is TRBV28, the J call TRBJ1-1; D ambiguous. Deletions cut 6 bases from V and 5 bases from J, with 13 bases between. From germline, CDR1 is MDHEN and CDR2 SYDVKM. The CDR3 loop spans 13 amino acids. Here the CDR3 DNA reads TGTGCCAGCAGCCATAGGGAGTTGACTGAAGCTTTCTTT. Translation gives CASSHRELTEAFF. Filled out from reference TRBV28 and TRBJ1-1, the complete variable domain reads DVKVTQSSRYLVKRTGEKVFLECVQDMDHENMFWYRQDPGLGLRLIYFSYDVKMKEKGDIPEGYSVSREKKERFSLILESASTNQTSMYLCASSHRELTEAFFGQGTRLTVV.